This T cell receptor (beta chain) was sequenced during a study of cytotoxic CD8 clonotypes in ibrutinib-treated CLL. The overall study: The patients, about a dozen relapsed/refractory and fewer than 16 treatment-naive, included about 18 who were IGHV unmutated. On average, more than 85,000 productive rearrangements and over 250,000 productive templates per sample. Complete response was seen in 2 patients and partial in some 25; about 12 progressed and 14 stayed remitted after a median around 68 months. Regarding the study as a whole: Whereas clonality rose at ibrutinib response, it declined toward baseline at progression.

The data were produced by immunoSEQ multiplex PCR, yet TCRdb's version contains in-frame clones alone and is incomplete. The table lists tens of thousands of clones, around 65% of them singletons. Germline V gives CDR1 SGHRS, CDR2 YFSETQ. CDR3 length: 14 amino acids. The V end lost 0 bases, the J end lost 1 base, and 7 bases lay between the germline ends. As concerns this clone: What it binds is unknown. The sample has other DNA sequences that encode this CDR3 too.

This specimen consisted of PBMCs, obtained after 12 months of ibrutinib treatment. The clonotype originates from a human donor with chronic lymphocytic leukemia. The J gene is TRBJ1-1, the V gene TRBV5-1; D is perhaps TRBD1 (5 bases). The DNA for the CDR3 is TGCGCCAGCAGCTTGGGGGGCGGGAACACTGAAGCTTTCTTT. This translates into CASSLGGGNTEAFF.